The TCR beta chain under discussion was sequenced for a study of identical twins. Unique molecular identifiers were present on the cDNA, and a universal primer site came from template switching. TCRdb processed the 5' RACE reads anew with MiXCR; each CDR3 protein has one entry. The table lists 430,000 or so distinct CDR3 sequences, less than 25% of them singletons. Trimming removed 4 bases at V and 5 bases at J, with 19 bases between. The CDR3 has 16 residues. Per the germline V gene, CDR1 is SGHRS and CDR2 is YFSETQ. Every one of the donors was a healthy Caucasian. In its sample, this clonotype was seen many times. A further study also used this sample, focusing on T cells expressing NK-cell markers.

The rearrangement joins TRBV5-1 to TRBJ2-1, with D possibly TRBD2 on 6 matching bases. The source material was CD4+ T cells sorted from blood. This receptor was identified in a woman under 30 in good health. The CDR3 coding sequence is TGCGCCAGCAGCCCAAGCGCCGGGACTCTGAACAATGAGCAGTTCTTC. This sequence encodes CASSPSAGTLNNEQFF.